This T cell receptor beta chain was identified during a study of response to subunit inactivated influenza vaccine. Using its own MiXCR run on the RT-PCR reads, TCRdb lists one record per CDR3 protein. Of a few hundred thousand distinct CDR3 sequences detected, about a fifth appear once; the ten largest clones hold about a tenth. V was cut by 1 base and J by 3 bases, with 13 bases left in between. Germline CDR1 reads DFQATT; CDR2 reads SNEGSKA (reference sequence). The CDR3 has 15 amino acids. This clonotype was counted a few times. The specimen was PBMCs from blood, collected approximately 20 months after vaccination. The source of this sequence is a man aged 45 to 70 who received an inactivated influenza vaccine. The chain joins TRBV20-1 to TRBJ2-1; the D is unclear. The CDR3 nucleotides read TGCAGTGCTAGAGGGGTGGGCTATAACTACAATGAGCAGTTCTTC. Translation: CSARGVGYNYNEQFF.